This is a list of T cell receptor beta chains from one sample in a study of regulatory T cells in long-lasting Graves disease. TCRdb reanalysed the multiplex PCR reads using MiXCR and keeps one entry per CDR3 protein. The sample includes about 560,000 distinct CDR3 sequences, about 16% of them seen just once. These data were also filed under a second study, of T cells in Graves' hyperthyroidism and ophthalmopathy.

This specimen was peripheral blood mononuclear cells (PBMCs), taken at new diagnosis, from a patient treated with antithyroid drugs. The receptors here all came from a man aged 18 to 35 with Graves disease. Both conserved end residues are part of each CDR3. D genes are given only for firm matches. Only part of the rows carry a size: once, few, many, or a class if the clone is expanded.

TRBV7-9	many	.	TRBJ2-1	TGTGCCAGCAGCGAAAGCGGACTCACGGGGTTCTTC	CASSESGLTGFF
TRBV28	many	.	TRBJ2-5	TGTGCCAGCAGCGCCGACCGGGGGACAGAGACCCAGTACTTC	CASSADRGTETQYF
TRBV5-8	.	.	TRBJ2-3	TGTGCCAGCAGCCCGCATGGGGGTCGCACAGATACGCAGTATTTT	CASSPHGGRTDTQYF
TRBV10-1	few	TRBD1	TRBJ2-7	TGCGCCAGCAGTGAGTCGGGACAGGGGATCTACGAGCAGTACTTC	CASSESGQGIYEQYF
TRBV4-1	.	.	TRBJ2-7	TGCGCCAGCAGCCAAGAAGGGACGGGCACAGAATACGAGCAGTACTTC	CASSQEGTGTEYEQYF
TRBV9	few	.	TRBJ2-2	TGTGCCAGCAGCGCCCCCCTGAGTGGAGGAAACACCGGGGAGCTGTTTTTT	CASSAPLSGGNTGELFF
TRBV7-9	.	TRBD1	TRBJ2-1	TGTGCCAGCAGCTTAGAAAGGACAGGGTATTTCTATGAGCAGTTCTTC	CASSLERTGYFYEQFF
TRBV2	many	.	TRBJ2-5	TGTGCCAGCAGTGTGTTTGCTGGGAAGGAGACCCAGTACTTC	CASSVFAGKETQYF
TRBV5-1	.	TRBD2	TRBJ2-1	TGCGCCAGCAGACTAGCGGGGGCTTCTTCCAGTGAGCAGTTCTTC	CASRLAGASSSEQFF
TRBV20-1	many	TRBD2	TRBJ2-2	TGCAGTGCCGGGGGGGGGAGTACCGGGGAGCTGTTTTTT	CSAGGGSTGELFF
TRBV3-1	many	.	TRBJ1-5	TGTGCCAGCAGCCAAGACGTCTTTAGCAATCAGCCCCAGCATTTT	CASSQDVFSNQPQHF
TRBV30	many	.	TRBJ2-7	TGTGCCTGGGGGCTTTACAGGACGGGGGAGCAGTACTTC	CAWGLYRTGEQYF
TRBV5-1	few	.	TRBJ2-7	TGCGCCAGCAGCTTGGAGGGCAACCCCTGCGAGCAGTACTTC	CASSLEGNPCEQYF
TRBV28	many	.	TRBJ2-3	TGTGCCAGCAGTCAGGACAGTTACCGTTCGCAGTATTTT	CASSQDSYRSQYF
TRBV7-7	.	.	TRBJ2-3	TGTGCTAGCAGCCCGGTGGCTAGCACAGATACGCAGTATTTT	CASSPVASTDTQYF
TRBV2	.	.	TRBJ1-2	TGTGCCAGCAGTTTAGACGACGGAGCTAACTATGGCTACACCTTC	CASSLDDGANYGYTF
TRBV6-1	many	.	TRBJ2-7	TGTGCCAGCAGTGACCCCCTAGCAGGTCGGAACCAGTACTTC	CASSDPLAGRNQYF
TRBV7-9	many	.	TRBJ1-5	TGTGCCAGCAGCCGTTCGCATGAAGCCCAGCATTTT	CASSRSHEAQHF
TRBV20-1	.	TRBD2	TRBJ2-7	TGCAGTGCTCTTTCGGGACTAGCGCTTTTCGGGTCCTACGAGCAGTACTTC	CSALSGLALFGSYEQYF
TRBV6-1	.	TRBD1	TRBJ1-4	TGTGCCAGCAGACATACTATACAGGGGGCCAGAGAAAAACTGTTTTTT	CASRHTIQGAREKLFF
TRBV29-1	.	TRBD1	TRBJ2-5	TGCAGCGTCCCCATACAGGGGCTAGGAGAGACCCAGTACTTC	CSVPIQGLGETQYF
TRBV14	.	.	TRBJ2-1	TGTGCCAGCAGTAAAAGCAGGGCTTGGGAAAATGAGCAGTTCTTC	CASSKSRAWENEQFF
TRBV20-1	many	TRBD1	TRBJ1-2	TGCAGTGCTATACAGGGGATGGACTATGGCTACACCTTC	CSAIQGMDYGYTF
TRBV20-1	many	.	TRBJ1-3	TGCAGTGCCCTCCGCATAGGGGCGGGGTACTCTGGAAACACCATATATTTT	CSALRIGAGYSGNTIYF
TRBV15	.	.	TRBJ2-7	TGTGCCACCAGCAGAGAGACGGCCTCCTACGAGCAGTACTTC	CATSRETASYEQYF
TRBV30	.	.	TRBJ1-3	TGTGCCTGGAAGGTGAAGTCTGGAAACACCATATATTTT	CAWKVKSGNTIYF
TRBV6-9	few	.	TRBJ2-2	TGTGCCAGCAGTTACTCGAAATGGGCGGGATCGAACACCGGGGAGCTGTTTTTT	CASSYSKWAGSNTGELFF
TRBV12-3/TRBV12-4	many	.	TRBJ2-4	TGTGCCAGCAGTTCGGGCCCAAACATTCAGTACTTC	CASSSGPNIQYF
TRBV12-3/TRBV12-4	many	TRBD2	TRBJ2-1	TGTGCCAGCAGTCCCTACGGCGGGGGGTACAATGAGCAGTTCTTC	CASSPYGGGYNEQFF
TRBV10-3	many	.	TRBJ1-1	TGTGCCATCCGCCGGGGGGAGAACACTGAAGCTTTCTTT	CAIRRGENTEAFF
TRBV6-1	few	.	TRBJ2-2	TGTGCCAGCAGTGAAGTGACAGAACCCACCGGGGAGCTGTTTTTT	CASSEVTEPTGELFF
TRBV2	many	.	TRBJ2-3	TGTGCCAGCAGTGACCGCGCAGATACGCAGTATTTT	CASSDRADTQYF
TRBV20-1	many	TRBD2	TRBJ2-3	TGCAGTGCAACTAAGCCCCCCTTTGGCACTAGCGGGGGGGAGCATACGCAGTATTTT	CSATKPPFGTSGGEHTQYF
TRBV19	.	TRBD2	TRBJ2-1	TGTGCCAGTACCGGGACTAGTAAAATCTACAATGAGCAGTTCTTC	CASTGTSKIYNEQFF
TRBV28	many	TRBD1	TRBJ2-1	TGTGCCAGCAGTTTATTGTTCCTAGGGACAGGGCAACTAGGTTCCTACAATGAGCAGTTCTTC	CASSLLFLGTGQLGSYNEQFF
TRBV27	.	.	TRBJ1-4	TGTGCCAGCAGGCCGGCCACCGGGACGGTTTTTAAGAAACTGTTTTTT	CASRPATGTVFKKLFF
TRBV7-8	many	TRBD1	TRBJ2-1	TGTGCCAGCAGAAAAGGACAGGGGGCTGGACGGGGGAGCTCCTACAATGAGCAGTTCTTC	CASRKGQGAGRGSSYNEQFF
TRBV27	many	.	TRBJ1-1	TGTGCCAGCAGTTTCGGCGATGGTGAAGCTTTCTTT	CASSFGDGEAFF
TRBV20-1	many	TRBD1	TRBJ1-1	TGCAGTGCCCCGGGACAGTTGAACACTGAAGCTTTCTTT	CSAPGQLNTEAFF
TRBV28	many	.	TRBJ1-3	TGTGCCAGCAACCCCTCCGCCTCTGGAAACACCATATATTTT	CASNPSASGNTIYF
TRBV6-1	few	.	TRBJ1-5	TGTGCCAGCAGTGAACAGGGCAATCAGCCCCAGCATTTT	CASSEQGNQPQHF
TRBV6-5	few	TRBD1	TRBJ2-3	TGTGCCAGCAGTTATCGGCAGGGGGGCACAGATACGCAGTATTTT	CASSYRQGGTDTQYF
TRBV29-1	few	TRBD2	TRBJ2-3	TGCAGCGTTGAATACCCGACTAGCGGGAGGGCCGATCACACAGATACGCAGTATTTT	CSVEYPTSGRADHTDTQYF
TRBV6-1	many	.	TRBJ2-7	TGTGCCAGCAGTACCAGTAGCGTGCGCCTCTCCTACGAGCAGTACTTC	CASSTSSVRLSYEQYF
TRBV28	many	.	TRBJ2-7	TGTGCCAGCAGTTTATCCCCAACCTTGGGCGAGCAGTACTTC	CASSLSPTLGEQYF